The 7 T cell receptor beta chains listed next were all sequenced from one sample in a study of control samples from healthy donors and cancer patients. Some clones are missing from TCRdb's copy, which holds only in-frame ones; the method was immunoSEQ multiplex PCR. The table includes 200,000 or so clones, roughly 94% detected once. Sequences were obtained from blood. The receptors stem from a middle-aged man in good health.

The chain combines TRBV23-1 with TRBJ1-2, with 8 positions matching TRBD1. TRBV23-1 is placed among ORFs of uncertain function. V dropped 7 bases and J dropped 6; count of bases not matched to a gene: 7. The CDR3 spans 13 residues. The CDR3 DNA is TGCGCCAGCATTTCTACAGGGGGTAATGGCTACACCTTC. It translates to CASISTGGNGYTF.

This clone appeared a single time. This chain connects TRBV5-1 to TRBJ2-1, with 8 bases aligning to TRBD2. Germline CDR1 is SGHRS and CDR2 is YFSETQ. V was pared by 4 bases and J by 2 bases, with 8 bases of the junction left unmatched. The CDR3 is 16 residues long. The CDR3 reads CASSPWGGGTYNEQFF. CDR3 coding DNA: TGCGCCAGCAGCCCGTGGGGCGGGGGGACCTACAATGAGCAGTTCTTC.

The V gene is TRBV25-1, the J gene TRBJ2-1; 10 nucleotides line up with TRBD1. The CDR3 has 17 residues. V lost 3 bases, J lost 1 base, and 6 bases stayed unmatched. CDR1 and CDR2 (germline): MGHDK, SYGVNS. The CDR3 loop reads CASSEDRGITSYNEQFF. In nucleotides, the CDR3 is TGTGCCAGCAGTGAGGACAGGGGGATTACGTCCTACAATGAGCAGTTCTTC.

The chain recombines TRBV13 with TRBJ1-6, with TRBD1 identical over 7 bases. The length of the CDR3 is 17 residues. J gave up 13 bases and V 6 bases, and 21 bases lay outside the gene matches. From germline, CDR1 is PRHDT and CDR2 FYEKMQ (reference sequence). The CDR3 region is CASRSGGQTIIQGPLHF. The CDR3 nucleotides read TGTGCCAGCAGATCAGGGGGACAGACGATAATTCAAGGTCCCCTCCACTTT.

The chain uses TRBV5-1 and TRBJ1-3; D perhaps matches TRBD1 (5 bases). Germline V gene data show CDR1 as SGHRS and CDR2 as YFSETQ. The CDR3 is 16 residues long. V was shortened by 4 bases and J by 0 bases, with 14 bases between the two germline ends. The CDR3 DNA is TGCGCCAGCAGCCAAGGGGCGGTAACCTCTGGAAACACCATATATTTT. It codes for CASSQGAVTSGNTIYF. Full variable domain (outside the CDR3, taken from reference TRBV5-1 and TRBJ1-3): KAGVTQTPRYLIKTRGQQVTLSCSPISGHRSVSWYQQTPGQGLQFLFEYFSETQRNKGNFPGRFSGRQFSNSRSEMNVSTLELGDSALYLCASSQGAVTSGNTIYFGEGSWLTVV.

This clone came up once. The chain combines TRBV6-5 with TRBJ1-2; D call uncertain. Trimming shortened V by 10 bases and J by 6 bases, and 24 bases separated the two germline ends. CDR3 length: 15 residues. The V gene's germline CDR1 is MNHEY and CDR2 SVGAGI. The CDR3 sequence: CATHRGWSLADGYTF. As DNA, the CDR3 is TGTGCCACACATCGGGGATGGTCGTTGGCCGATGGCTACACCTTC.

This chain joins TRBV2 and TRBJ1-6, with 8 bases lining up with TRBD1. Germline CDR1 SNHLY, CDR2 FYNNEI. The CDR3 contains 13 residues. Germline trimming cut 6 bases from V and 9 bases from J; bases unmatched to any gene: 4. In DNA, the CDR3 is TGTGCCAGCAGCGACGACAGGGGTTCACCCCTCCACTTT. Its translation is CASSDDRGSPLHF.